This T cell receptor beta chain was recovered during a study of blood T cells in healthy people across ages. Points from the study as a whole: Higher diversity, along with more naive CD4+ cells, distinguished long-lived donors from aged donors.

The use of a sample-barcoded 5' primer and a J-beta primer mix characterized a second PCR of roughly 7 to 11 cycles. TCRdb used MiXCR to reprocess the 5' RACE reads, holding one entry per CDR3 protein. The sample has fewer than 2,000,000 distinct CDR3 sequences, about two fifths seen once; the top ten hold roughly 24%. The extraction recovered at least 5.5 micrograms of total RNA per sample. The CDR3 covers 17 residues. The germline CDR1 and CDR2 sequences are MNHNS and SASEGT. Remarks on this clonotype: Its antigen is unknown. One end of the junction does not line up with germline, which may come from a read error.

The V call is TRBV6-1, the J call TRBJ1-5; 7 bases agree with TRBD1. The sample was blood. This receptor was identified in a human donor in good health. The CDR3 loop reads CVSSPLGTARRSQPQHF. CDR3 nucleotides: TGTGTCAGCAGCCCCCTCGGGACAGCACGGAGAAGTCAGCCCCAGCATTTT.